This T cell receptor beta chain appears in the sequencing data of a study of blood T cell repertoires in COVID-19. Original analysis: Amplification from reference gene primers served as the basis for estimated nucleated cell counts. TCRdb's copy holds only in-frame clones and misses some; the assay was immunoSEQ multiplex PCR. V, J and clone size are those of that table, while D and trimming were read from the DNA. Of approximately 170,000 clones in the sample, around four fifths were seen once. Ages ranged from about 18 to 90 years, with residence in about 24 US areas. Before being deemed recovered, Cohort 3 donors had two negative PCRs, clearance, or symptom resolution. Trimming took 4 bases from V and 7 from J, leaving 11 bases between them. This CDR3 spans 13 amino acids. Germline loops: CDR1 SGDLS, CDR2 YYNGEE.

The specimen sequenced was PBMCs or T cells enriched from blood (not recorded which). This TCR came from a woman in her 50s who had recovered from COVID-19. The V call is TRBV9, the J call TRBJ1-4, with D uncertain. CDR3 nucleotides: TGTGCCAGCAGCCCCCTTTCGAGTGAAAAACTGTTTTTT. Protein product: CASSPLSSEKLFF.